The 25 T cell receptor beta chains below all came from one sample that was sequenced in a study of T cell clonality in common variable immunodeficiency. The table came from immunoSEQ multiplex PCR; TCRdb's copy has only in-frame clones and leaves some out. This repertoire holds 30,000 or so clones, and none appear only once. Sequencing was done on a sample of peripheral blood mononuclear cells. Every receptor here comes from a person aged 18 to 75 in good health.

This clone was recorded many times. With the read ending 3 residues before the CDR3 end, the germline J gene is used to fill in that end. The gene calls are TRBV7-9 and TRBJ1-2; tentative D call: TRBD1 (5 bases). The CDR3 has 13 residues. The germline V gene encodes CDR1 SEHNR and CDR2 FQNEAQ (reference sequence). CDR3 DNA (partial): TGTGCCAGCAGCTTATCCCCAGGGAAGGGC. Residues: CASSLSPGKG. The CDR3 in its entirety is CASSLSPGKGYTF.

This clone was found many times. Coverage ceases 3 residues before the CDR3 finishes, and the germline J gene fills in the end. V gene TRBV19 combines with J gene TRBJ1-1; weak D call: TRBD1 (5 bases). The CDR3 loop spans 14 amino acids. Germline lookup yields CDR1 LNHDA and CDR2 SQIVND (reference sequence). V lost 4 bases, J lost 4 bases, and 13 bases lay in between. CDR3 DNA, as far as it was read: TGTGCCAGTAGTAACTATCAGGGTATCACTGAA. It encodes CASSNYQGITE. The full CDR3 protein reads CASSNYQGITEAFF. The full variable domain, completed using reference TRBV19 and TRBJ1-1, is DGGITQSPKYLFRKEGQNVTLSCEQNLNHDAMYWYRQDPGQGLRLIYYSQIVNDFQKGDIAEGYSVSREKKESFPLTVTSAQKNPTAFYLCASSNYQGITEAFFGQGTRLTVV.

In this sample, this clone turned up many times. The read stops 3 residues short of the end of the CDR3; the missing end is completed from the germline J gene. The chain combines TRBV9 with TRBJ2-2; the match to TRBD1 covers 7 bases. The CDR3 consists of 17 residues. V gave up 2 bases and J gave up 1 base; unmatched junction bases: 8. From germline, CDR1 is SGDLS and CDR2 YYNGEE. CDR3: CASSVTSGTVNTGELFF. CDR3 DNA (partial): TGTGCCAGCAGCGTCACCTCCGGGACAGTGAACACCGGGGAG.

This clone was seen repeatedly, ten times or more. CDR3 loop: CSARLAGGDEQFF. The CDR3 bases that were read are TGCAGTGCTAGACTAGCGGGAGGGGATGAG. J is TRBJ2-1 and V is TRBV20-1; 12 bases match TRBD2. The read ends 3 residues shy of where the CDR3 ends; the end is completed using the germline J gene. The CDR3 spans 13 residues. Per germline, CDR1 DFQATT and CDR2 SNEGSKA (reference sequence). V dropped 2 bases and J dropped 8; count of bases not matched to a gene: 1.

This clone has at least ten counts. The CDR3 end is not reached by the read, which stops 3 residues before it; the germline J gene fills it in. J is TRBJ2-1 and V is TRBV30; D is uncertain. This CDR3 region has 13 residues. Deletions cut 2 bases from V and 5 bases from J, with 10 bases between. Germline V lookup: CDR1 GTSNPN, CDR2 SVGIG (reference sequence). The CDR3 DNA, read in part, is TGTGCCTGGAGTTTTGAGTCGGACAATGAG. It codes for CAWSFESDNE. The full-length CDR3 reads as CAWSFESDNEQFF. The variable domain in full, completed from reference TRBV30 and TRBJ2-1, reads SQTIHQWPATLVQPVGSPLSLECTVEGTSNPNLYWYRQAAGRGLQLLFYSVGIGQISSEVPQNLSASRPQDRQFILSSKKLLLSDSGFYLCAWSFESDNEQFFGPGTRLTVL.

This clone was found a few times. The read comes to an end 3 residues before the CDR3 does, leaving the germline J gene to fill in the end. The chain links TRBV30 to TRBJ1-2; a weak D match, TRBD1 (5 bases). The CDR3 runs 12 residues. The V gene's germline CDR1 is GTSNPN and CDR2 SVGIG (reference sequence). The CDR3 spells CAWGDSSYDYTF. CDR3 bases read: TGTGCCTGGGGGGACTCCTCCTACGAC.

This clone was recorded many times. The read gets to within 3 residues of the CDR3 end, and the germline J gene fills in the rest. This rearrangement joins TRBV5-1 to TRBJ2-5; a possible D gene is TRBD1 (6 bases). The CDR3 sequence is 14 residues long. V lost 4 bases to trimming and J lost 5 bases, with 15 bases between them. Germline V gives CDR1 SGHRS, CDR2 YFSETQ. The CDR3 spells CASSPSQGPETQYF. Incomplete CDR3 DNA: TGCGCCAGCAGCCCATCACAGGGCCCGGAGACC.

This clone has at least ten counts. The DNA ends 3 residues before the CDR3 does, and the rest of the CDR3 is filled in from the germline J gene. The chain recombines TRBV4-2 with TRBJ2-1, with D possibly being TRBD1 or TRBD2 (5 bases each). Trimming cost V 4 bases and J 5 bases, with 21 bases left between them. This CDR3 contains 17 residues. Germline V CDR1 and CDR2: LGHNA, YNFKEQ. The CDR3 loop is CASSPHEGNTVNNEQFF. CDR3 DNA (partial): TGTGCCAGCAGCCCGCATGAGGGGAACACCGTCAACAATGAG.

This clone showed up many times. The observed sequence ends 3 residues before the CDR3 terminus, with the missing tail filled in from the germline J gene. This sequence joins TRBV14 and TRBJ2-3; D is possibly TRBD2 (6 bases). This CDR3 spans 15 amino acids. Germline V gene lookup returns CDR1 SGHDN and CDR2 FVKESK. The chain's CDR3 is CASSQVFGGGETQYF. The CDR3 bases that were read are TGTGCCAGCAGCCAAGTCTTCGGGGGAGGAGAGACG.

This clone was seen at least ten times. The read finishes 3 residues shy of the CDR3 end, and the germline J gene is used to complete it. V gene TRBV4-2 combines with J gene TRBJ2-3; 12 nucleotides agree with TRBD2. CDR1 is LGHNA, CDR2 YNFKEQ, per germline. The CDR3 is made up of 15 amino acids. V was clipped by 4 bases and J by 5 bases; unmatched bases: 4. CDR3 sequence reads: CASSPLAGGGDTQYF. The covered CDR3 bases are TGTGCCAGCAGCCCCCTAGCGGGGGGGGGAGATACG.

This clone was detected many times. The CDR3 goes on 3 residues after the read ends, and that part is filled in from the germline J gene. This rearrangement joins TRBV11-3 to TRBJ1-1; TRBD1 is a possible D gene (6 bases). This CDR3 has 15 amino acids. Germline V CDR1 and CDR2: SGHNT, YENEEA. V gave up 1 base and J gave up 4 bases, with 13 bases separating them. The CDR3: CASSLGQGRGTEAFF. CDR3 bases read: TGTGCCAGCAGCTTAGGGCAGGGGAGGGGCACTGAA.

This clone was detected many times. The read terminates 3 residues before the CDR3 end, so the remaining end is supplied by the germline J gene. The gene calls are TRBV7-6 and TRBJ1-2; maybe TRBD1 (5 bases). V lost 1 base to trimming and J lost 5 bases, with 17 bases between them. Germline V gene data show CDR1 as SGHVS and CDR2 as FNYEAQ. CDR3 length: 16 residues. The CDR3: CASSLGARGPAYGYTF. The part of the CDR3 DNA that was read is TGTGCCAGCAGCTTAGGGGCGAGGGGCCCCGCATATGGC. Looking up the rest from reference TRBV7-6 and TRBJ1-2 gives the full variable domain: GAGVSQSPRYKVTKRGQDVALRCDPISGHVSLYWYRQALGQGPEFLTYFNYEAQQDKSGLPNDRFSAERPEGSISTLTIQRTEQRDSAMYRCASSLGARGPAYGYTFGSGTRLTVV.

Details on this clone: Read coverage stops 3 residues before the CDR3 terminus; the germline J gene supplies the remainder. The J gene is TRBJ1-2, the V gene TRBV19; D gene unclear. This CDR3 comprises 15 residues. CDR1 and CDR2 from the germline V gene are LNHDA and SQIVND (reference sequence). CDR3 region: CASSITFDRQEDYTF. CDR3 bases read: TGTGCCAGTAGTATAACCTTCGACCGCCAGGAAGAC.

This clone has ten or more counts. The CDR3 is cut off 3 residues early in the read; its end comes from the germline J gene. This chain links TRBV2 with TRBJ2-7; D is ambiguous. V was cut by 4 bases and J by 0 bases, with 4 bases left in between. The CDR3 covers 12 residues. CDR1 and CDR2 from the germline V gene are SNHLY and FYNNEI. CDR3 region: CASSASSYEQYF. The CDR3 DNA, read in part, is TGTGCCAGCAGTGCCAGCTCCTACGAG.

This clone was recorded many times. This chain's CDR3 is CSSPSGGGGANVLTF. CDR3 DNA, as far as it was read: TGCAGTTCACCTTCCGGGGGTGGCGGGGCCAACGTC. The genes are TRBV20-1 and TRBJ2-6, with a tentative D call TRBD2 (6 bases). Coverage ceases 3 residues before the CDR3 finishes, and the germline J gene fills in the end. CDR1 is DFQATT, CDR2 SNEGSKA, per germline (reference sequence). The CDR3 consists of 15 residues. The V end lost 8 bases, the J end lost 4 bases, and 18 bases lay between the germline ends.

This clone was found many times. The read comes to an end 3 residues before the CDR3 does, leaving the germline J gene to fill in the end. The chain recombines TRBV30 with TRBJ2-7; 13 nucleotides align to TRBD2. Germline V gene lookup returns CDR1 GTSNPN and CDR2 SVGIG (reference sequence). The CDR3 contains 13 residues. The V segment lost 5 bases and the J segment 4 bases; nucleotides outside the gene matches: 2. The DNA read from the CDR3 is TGTGCCTGGGGACTAGCGGGAGCTTACGAG. Translating gives CAWGLAGAYE. The whole CDR3 sequence is CAWGLAGAYEQYF.

This clone came up many times. The read comes to an end 3 residues before the CDR3 does, leaving the germline J gene to fill in the end. This chain links TRBV20-1 with TRBJ1-2, with 8 bases lining up with TRBD1. The CDR3 has 14 amino acids. Trimming at V came to 2 bases and at J to 5 bases, leaving 7 bases not matched to a gene. Germline CDR1 DFQATT, CDR2 SNEGSKA (reference sequence). CDR3 sequence: CSARPGQEEYGYTF. The DNA read from the CDR3 is TGCAGTGCTAGACCGGGACAGGAGGAGTATGGC.

This clone showed up many times. The read finishes 3 residues shy of the CDR3 end, and the germline J gene is used to complete it. The chain uses TRBV14 and TRBJ1-2; possible D gene TRBD1, 5 bases. The V gene lost 4 bases and the J gene lost 0 bases, with 12 bases spanning the gap. CDR3 length equals 15 residues. Germline V gene sequence: CDR1 SGHDN, CDR2 FVKESK. This CDR3 is CASSLPGGANYGYTF. CDR3 DNA, as far as it was read: TGTGCCAGCAGCCTCCCCGGAGGGGCTAACTATGGC.

This clone was seen ten or more times. The sequence runs out 3 residues before the end of the CDR3; the remainder is reconstructed from the germline J gene. The chain is built from TRBV7-2 and TRBJ2-3; D perhaps matches TRBD2 (6 bases). Deletions cut 5 bases from V and 8 bases from J, with 17 bases between. Germline V gives CDR1 SGHTA, CDR2 FQGNSA. The CDR3 has 14 residues. The sequenced part of the CDR3 DNA is TGTGCCAGCAGCCCCGGTCCCCTCGGGGGTACG. Amino acid sequence: CASSPGPLGGT. Given in full, the CDR3 is CASSPGPLGGTQYF.

A word on this clone: The observed sequence ends 3 residues before the CDR3 terminus, with the missing tail filled in from the germline J gene. The gene calls are TRBV11-2 and TRBJ1-6, with 7 bases identical to TRBD1. From germline, CDR1 is SGHAT and CDR2 FQNNGV. CDR3 length: 15 residues. The ends lost 4 bases at V and 4 bases at J; junction bases unmatched: 4. Here the CDR3 reads CASSYTTGYNSPLHF. CDR3 DNA (partial): TGTGCCAGCAGCTATACGACAGGGTATAATTCACCC.

This clone was counted ten times or more. The sequence runs out 3 residues before the end of the CDR3; the remainder is reconstructed from the germline J gene. The rearrangement joins TRBV7-3 to TRBJ2-3; 7 bases align to TRBD1. The CDR3 spans 14 residues. CDR1 is SGHTA, CDR2 FQGTGA, per germline. Trimming removed 5 bases from V and 4 bases from J; junction bases left unmatched: 6. The CDR3 bases that were read are TGTGCCAGCAGCCCCCTACAGGGGTCAGATACG. Translating it yields CASSPLQGSDT. The full CDR3 sequence reads CASSPLQGSDTQYF.

Comments on this clone: With a much larger clone just one base away, this may be a read error. The CDR3 extends 3 residues past the end of the read, so its final part is completed from the germline J gene. Within the sample, other DNA sequences also encode this same CDR3. The rearrangement uses TRBV2 and TRBJ1-1, with TRBD1 identical over 7 bases. The CDR3 contains 14 residues. Looked up from germline, CDR1 is SNHLY and CDR2 is FYNNEI. CDR3 protein: CASILDRMNTEAFF. Partial CDR3 DNA: TGTGCCAGCATCCTGGACAGGATGAACACTGAG.

This clone has a count of ten or more. The CDR3 end falls 3 residues outside the read, so it is completed with the germline J gene. This chain joins TRBV19 and TRBJ2-3; D gene uncertain. The germline gives CDR1 LNHDA, CDR2 SQIVND (reference sequence). Trimming stripped 4 bases from V and 2 bases from J, with 7 bases between. The CDR3 covers 13 residues. CDR3 residues: CASSSRITDTQYF. The CDR3 DNA, read in part, is TGTGCCAGTAGTAGCAGGATCACAGATACG.

This clone showed up many times. Sequencing ends 3 residues short of the CDR3 end; the germline J gene provides the rest. J is TRBJ1-1 and V is TRBV19; 9 nucleotides match TRBD1. The V segment lost 7 bases and the J segment 1 base; nucleotides outside the gene matches: 1. Looked up from germline, CDR1 is LNHDA and CDR2 is SQIVND (reference sequence). The CDR3 has 13 amino acids. CDR3 sequence reads: CASKDRGNTEAFF. The DNA read from the CDR3 is TGTGCCAGTAAGGACAGGGGGAACACTGAA.

There are many counts of this clone. The read ends 3 residues shy of where the CDR3 ends; the end is completed using the germline J gene. V is TRBV6-2 or TRBV6-3 and J is TRBJ1-1; TRBD1 is a possible D gene (5 bases). V lost 9 bases to trimming and J lost 0 bases, with 14 bases between them. The V gene's germline CDR1 is MNHEY and CDR2 SVGEGT. The CDR3 consists of 14 residues. The sequenced part of the CDR3 DNA is TGTGCCAGGCCCCAGGGTCCCATGAACACTGAA. This encodes CARPQGPMNTE. The entire CDR3 sequence reads CARPQGPMNTEAFF.